A selection of T cell receptor beta chains follows, all from one sample in a study of T-cell reconstitution after alpha-beta-depleted transplantation in children. TCRdb passed the PCR reads through MiXCR, listing each CDR3 protein once. Of some 550,000 distinct CDR3 sequences in the sample, 15% to 20% were seen once. Sample: PBMCs from the stem cell graft donor, taken from the stem cell graft. These receptors originate from a human donor who donated a stem cell graft to a child with acute lymphoblastic leukemia. The CDR3 runs from the conserved cysteine through the conserved F or W. A D gene is named only where the DNA matches it firmly. The size field is filled for only some rows; it gives once, few, many or a size class.

>few|TRBJ2-7|TRBV20-1|13|-
TGCAGTGCCGGGGCGGGCCTCGGCTACGAGCAGTACTTC
CSAGAGLGYEQYF
>few|TRBJ2-3|TRBV3-1|15|-
TGTGCCAGCAGCCAAGAACCAACGGGCACAGATACGCAGTATTTT
CASSQEPTGTDTQYF
>few|TRBJ2-7|TRBV27|14|-
TGTGCCAGCAGTTTTAGGCAGGACAGCTACGAGCAGTACTTC
CASSFRQDSYEQYF
>few|TRBJ2-4|TRBV5-1|15|TRBD2
TGCGCCAGCAGCTTGGTTGCTAGCGGAGGGAACATTCAGTACTTC
CASSLVASGGNIQYF
>few|TRBJ1-2|TRBV29-1|14|-
TGCAGCGTTGGTTTGCAGGGAGGCTTCTATGGCTACACCTTC
CSVGLQGGFYGYTF
>few|TRBJ1-2|TRBV12-3/TRBV12-4|14|TRBD1
TGTGCCAGCAGAAAAGGGGGCGACTGGTATGGCTACACCTTC
CASRKGGDWYGYTF
>-|TRBJ1-5|TRBV6-1|15|TRBD1
TGTGCCAGCAGTGAGGACAGGGGAGACAATCAGCCCCAGCATTTT
CASSEDRGDNQPQHF
>-|TRBJ2-2|TRBV2|15|TRBD2
TGTGCCAGCAGAGAAGCGGGAGGGGCGACCGGGGAGCTGTTTTTT
CASREAGGATGELFF
>-|TRBJ2-7|TRBV27|13|-
TGTGCCAGCACCCGAATGGGCGACTACGAGCAGTACTTC
CASTRMGDYEQYF
>few|TRBJ1-6|TRBV7-8|14|-
TGTGCCAGCAGCTCTGACGGGTGGAATTCACCCCTCCACTTT
CASSSDGWNSPLHF
>-|TRBJ2-2|TRBV27|13|-
TGTGCCAGCAGCCCGCAGGGTTTCGGGGAGCTGTTTTTT
CASSPQGFGELFF
>-|TRBJ2-1|TRBV20-1|14|TRBD2
TGCAGTGCTAGCCAGCGGGGCTCCTACAATGAGCAGTTCTTC
CSASQRGSYNEQFF
>few|TRBJ1-1|TRBV20-1|13|-
TGCAGTGCCCCGGGACATCAGAACACTGAAGCTTTCTTT
CSAPGHQNTEAFF
>-|TRBJ2-3|TRBV18|14|-
TGTGCCAGCTCACCCGGGCGGTGGCGAGATACGCAGTATTTT
CASSPGRWRDTQYF
>-|TRBJ1-5|TRBV12-3/TRBV12-4|16|-
TGTGCCAGCAGTTTACGGGGGACGGGTGGCAATCAGCCCCAGCATTTT
CASSLRGTGGNQPQHF
>-|TRBJ1-1|TRBV6-5|15|TRBD1
TGTGCCAGCAGTTTACCGGGACAGGGGGGACTTGAAGCTTTCTTT
CASSLPGQGGLEAFF
>few|TRBJ2-7|TRBV19|13|-
TGTGCCAGTAGCAAGAGTAACTCCTACGAGCAGTACTTC
CASSKSNSYEQYF
>few|TRBJ2-1|TRBV7-9|15|-
TGTGCCAGCAACTCCCCGGGACCGTCCTACAATGAGCAGTTCTTC
CASNSPGPSYNEQFF
>few|TRBJ2-1|TRBV20-1|13|TRBD1
TGCAGTGGACGACAGGGGACCTACAATGAGCAGTTCTTC
CSGRQGTYNEQFF
>-|TRBJ2-1|TRBV11-1|13|TRBD2
TGTGCCAGCAGCCTTTCGACTAGCGATGAGCAGTTCTTC
CASSLSTSDEQFF
>few|TRBJ2-5|TRBV29-1|12|-
TGCAGCGCCGGGGAGAACCAAGAGACCCAGTACTTC
CSAGENQETQYF
>-|TRBJ2-2|TRBV29-1|15|-
TGCAGCCCCAACCCGAGACAGAGGGTTAACGGGGAGCTGTTTTTT
CSPNPRQRVNGELFF
>-|TRBJ1-2|TRBV4-1|19|-
TGCGCCAGCAGCCAAGATGCCCTAAATCGGGACACCCGCCTTGATGGCTACACCTTC
CASSQDALNRDTRLDGYTF
>-|TRBJ1-1|TRBV9|13|-
TGTGCCAGCAGCTCGCGGGACACTATTGAAGCTTTCTTT
CASSSRDTIEAFF
>-|TRBJ2-1|TRBV18|13|-
TGTGCCAGCTCACCTTCCTTTGGCGATGAGCAGTTCTTC
CASSPSFGDEQFF
>-|TRBJ2-7|TRBV3-1|17|TRBD2
TGTGCCACCTCCCAAGATCCTGCAGGGCGGGAGCCAGCCGAGCAGTACTTC
CATSQDPAGREPAEQYF
>-|TRBJ2-1|TRBV6-6|11|-
TGTGCCAGCCTGGACGGTTCCGAGCAGTTCTTC
CASLDGSEQFF
>many|TRBJ1-6|TRBV20-1|16|-
TGCAGTGCTAGACTTAAGTCGACAGGTAGAAATTCACCCCTCCACTTT
CSARLKSTGRNSPLHF
>few|TRBJ1-1|TRBV9|15|-
TGTGCCAGCAGCGTAGGATCAGGGGTTTACACTGAAGCTTTCTTT
CASSVGSGVYTEAFF
>-|TRBJ2-7|TRBV5-1|15|-
TGCGCCAGCAGCTTGGGGGCGGACGCAGCCTACGAGCAGTACTTC
CASSLGADAAYEQYF
>few|TRBJ2-7|TRBV19|16|-
TGTGCCAGTAGTATGAATCCGGGACCCGGGGCCTACGAGCAGTACTTC
CASSMNPGPGAYEQYF
>-|TRBJ2-7|TRBV27|14|TRBD2
TGTGCCAGCGTCGGGACTAGCGGATCCTACGAGCAGTACTTC
CASVGTSGSYEQYF
>-|TRBJ1-1|TRBV9|14|-
TGTGCCAGCAGCGTGGGCGGTTTGGGCACTGAAGCTTTCTTT
CASSVGGLGTEAFF
>many|TRBJ2-5|TRBV4-2|14|-
TGTGCCAGCAGCCAACCCTTTTCGGGAGAGACCCAGTACTTC
CASSQPFSGETQYF
>-|TRBJ2-5|TRBV10-3|15|-
TGTGCCATCAGTGCCATTCACAGGGCCCAAGAGACCCAGTACTTC
CAISAIHRAQETQYF
>-|TRBJ1-3|TRBV12-3/TRBV12-4|14|TRBD1
TGTGCCAGCAGCCGCGGGACAGTTGGAAACACCATATATTTT
CASSRGTVGNTIYF
>-|TRBJ1-1|TRBV29-1|14|TRBD1
TGCAGCGTTGAAGGGGCAGTGGGACAGGCTGAAGCTTTCTTT
CSVEGAVGQAEAFF